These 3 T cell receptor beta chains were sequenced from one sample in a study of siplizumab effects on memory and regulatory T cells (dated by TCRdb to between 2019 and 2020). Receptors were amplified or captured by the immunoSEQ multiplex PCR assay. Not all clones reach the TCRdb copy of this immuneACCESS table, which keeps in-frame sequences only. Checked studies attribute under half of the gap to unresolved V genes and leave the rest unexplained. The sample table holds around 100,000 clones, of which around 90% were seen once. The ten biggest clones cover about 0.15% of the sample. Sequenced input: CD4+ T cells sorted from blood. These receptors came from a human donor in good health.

The CDR3: CASSLSQGTRELFF. The CDR3 DNA follows: TGTGCCAGCAGTTTATCCCAGGGTACCAGGGAGCTGTTTTTT. The chain has TRBV27 and TRBJ2-2, with D maybe TRBD1 (5 bases). CDR3 length: 14 residues. V was shortened by 0 bases and J by 9 bases, with 11 bases between the two germline ends. Per germline, CDR1 MNHEY and CDR2 SMNVEV (reference sequence).

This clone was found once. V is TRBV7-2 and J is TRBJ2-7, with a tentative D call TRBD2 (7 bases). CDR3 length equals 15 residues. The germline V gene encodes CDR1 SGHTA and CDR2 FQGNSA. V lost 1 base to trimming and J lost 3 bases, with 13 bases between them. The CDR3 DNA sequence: TGTGCCAGCAGCTTAGATGGGGGGGCCTACTACGAGCAGTACTTC. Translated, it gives CASSLDGGAYYEQYF.

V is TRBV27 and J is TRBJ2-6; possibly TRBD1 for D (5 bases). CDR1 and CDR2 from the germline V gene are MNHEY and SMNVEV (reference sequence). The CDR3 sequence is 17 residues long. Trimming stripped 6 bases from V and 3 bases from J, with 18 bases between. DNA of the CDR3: TGTGCCAGCAGCCGCAGAACTCAGGGTGGTGGGGCCAACGTCCTGACTTTC. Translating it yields CASSRRTQGGGANVLTF.